This T cell receptor (beta chain) derives from a study of shared clonotypes between healthy human individuals (dated by TCRdb to between 2020 and 2021). In the study overall: The cohort comprised two women and a few men aged 18 to 49 years. Per donor, leukapheresis produced somewhere between about 0.94 and 10 billion PBMCs. The study deeply sequenced blood TCR repertoires of five healthy adults to estimate repertoire size and the extent of clonotype sharing between individuals. Different laboratories and diverse techniques were used to prepare libraries and sequence TCR repertoires, to increase sequencing depth and limit assay-specific biases. For each donor, CD4 naive and CD4 memory were each run on three plates, CD8 naive on two plates, and CD8 memory on one plate.

TCR CDR3 regions were amplified from genomic DNA by multiplex PCR using the deep immunoSEQ assay. For each cell subset, the extracted genomic DNA was distributed evenly across all wells of several immunoSEQ 96-well plates, and each plate served as one replicate. Each replicate PCR for sorted subsets received roughly 200 ng genomic DNA, equal to tens of thousands of T cell genomes. The purified libraries were quantified using a Qubit 3.0 fluorometer, sized with a Bioanalyzer 2100, and then quantified again using the KAPA Library Quantification kit. Every immunoSEQ 96-well plate was sequenced on a dedicated single-read 150-cycle Illumina NextSeq 550 flow cell. As for how the authors treated the data: Because the immunoSEQ output included only junctional sequences and no quality scores, the filtering could not be the same as the filtering used for full-length reads. To assign V/J genes and CDR3, sequences were annotated against IMGT germline references using PyIR, a Python wrapper for IgBLAST v1.9. Reads were removed for weak V/J assignments (E-value above 1e-6), missing CDR3, stop codons, out-of-frame junctions, or ambiguous translated residues. A V3J clonotype was defined by an identical inferred V gene, J gene, and CDR3 amino acid sequence. The percentage overlap between two repertoires was calculated by dividing the number of shared unique clonotypes by the size of the smaller repertoire. Repertoire richness was assessed with RTK rarefaction, the Chao1 estimator, and Recon v2.1 estimates of unobserved clonotypes. OLGA was used to compute generation probabilities for all TCRbeta clonotypes that the gDNA method yielded from a handful of donors. Entries here come from immuneACCESS through TCRdb and include only in-frame sequences with V and J called. Some clones fail to appear in such tables; in the studies checked, an unresolved V gene covers under half of the shortfall, and the cause of the remainder is unknown. V and J calls and clone size are those listed in that table; D and trimming were worked out from the DNA. Present in this sample are some 2.1 million clones, 85% to 95% of which were seen just once. The top ten constitute 0.1% to 0.15% of the sample.

The donors were healthy, HIV-negative adults who had no recently reported acute infections or vaccinations. Only Caucasian adults living in Nashville, Tennessee, USA were represented among the donors. CD4+ T cells were enriched by magnetic negative selection, after which naive cells were positively selected on CD45RA and the negative fraction was taken as the memory subset. Blood was collected by leukapheresis, and PBMCs were isolated by Ficoll-Histopaque density gradient centrifugation and then cryopreserved in liquid nitrogen vapor phase. Purity and quantity of every magnetically sorted T cell population were checked by analytical flow cytometry. Genomic DNA was isolated from every sorted fraction and measured by UV absorbance on a Nanodrop 2000c. This clone was seen only once. It has no known antigen specificity. Base qualities are missing; no much larger clone stands one base away. The junction shows trimming of 1 base on V and 7 bases on J, plus 10 bases between the germline ends. CDR1 SEHNR and CDR2 FQNEAQ are derived from the germline V gene (reference sequence). Measured from the cysteine to the phenylalanine, the CDR3 is 14 residues long. The DNA shown is the 42-base CDR3, in frame from base 1.

Results the study describes overall, beyond this receptor: The small number of donors limited the genetic and exposure-history diversity represented. Compared with non-shared clonotypes, clonotypes shared by all four sorted-subset donors had higher generation probabilities. Pairwise subsampling indicated that sequencing depth was expected to affect the degree of clonotype sharing among donors. Sharing across several donors was observed for approximately 5% of naive CD4, under 4% of naive CD8, 2% to 2.5% of memory CD4, and approximately 0.41% of memory CD8 clonotypes. Naive subsets generally had larger estimated clonotype richness than memory subsets did. Sampling was restricted to blood, and TCR repertoires in tissues likely differ from the TCR repertoires found in blood. Incomplete sequencing was indicated by rarefaction of sorted-subset datasets, despite the large sequencing depth.

The V and J segments used are TRBV7-9 and TRBJ2-2, with a tentative D gene TRBD1 over 6 matching bases. This TCR was recovered from a man between 18 and 29 years old in good health. The material sequenced was naive CD4+ T cells sorted from blood. What the cell subset or site label conveys for this sample: CD45RA+ positively selected. The nucleotides read TGTGCCAGCAGCTTAGGCAGGGGAAGCGGGGAGCTGTTTTTT. The encoded protein is CASSLGRGSGELFF.